These 22 T cell receptor beta chains originate from one sample sequenced in a study of tumor-infiltrating lymphocytes in primary liver carcinoma. TCR beta cDNA came from roughly 0.45 ug total RNA, primed with a constant-region primer. Libraries covering TCR beta were generated through three nested multiplex PCR rounds (using a slightly modified ARM-PCR). The first two PCR rounds used TRBV1-TRBV30 forward primers with a C-beta reverse primer, around 10 cycles each. TCRdb recomputed calls from the multiplex PCR reads with MiXCR, one row per CDR3 protein. The table lists approximately 76,000 distinct CDR3 sequences, 60% to 80% of them singletons. Between roughly 20 and 33 mg of unsorted bulk tissue served as the source from which RNA and DNA were co-extracted. Material for sequencing was liver tumor tissue from sampling region 4. Indicated subset: tumor region T4, right-lateral pole. The source is an older woman with primary liver carcinoma and hepatitis B virus infection.

As for this clonotype: A read error may produce the germline difference seen at one junction end. The chain is built from TRBV5-4 and TRBJ1-2; possibly TRBD1 for D (5 bases). CDR3 length equals 14 residues. Germline CDR1 and CDR2: SGHNT and YYREEE (reference sequence). The CDR3 sequence: CASGLARQIHGYTF. The CDR3 DNA reads as TGTGCCAGCGGCTTGGCGCGACAGATCCATGGCTACACCTTC.

The rearrangement uses TRBV19 and TRBJ2-1, with 8 bases matching TRBD2. Germline trimming cut 1 base from V and 6 bases from J; bases unmatched to any gene: 5. Germline values: CDR1 LNHDA, CDR2 SQIVND (reference sequence). This CDR3 spans 15 amino acids. The chain's CDR3 is CASSIGREARNEQFF. DNA of the CDR3: TGTGCCAGTAGTATAGGGCGGGAGGCACGCAATGAGCAGTTCTTC.

V usage is TRBV28 and J usage is TRBJ2-7; TRBD2 matches 11 bases. V lost 11 bases, J lost 4 bases, and 13 bases stayed unmatched. The CDR3 has 15 residues. In germline, CDR1 is MDHEN, CDR2 SYDVKM. The CDR3 nucleotides read TGTGCCGGCTGTGACCCTAGCGGGAGGAGGTACGAGCAGTACTTC. Its protein is CAGCDPSGRRYEQYF.

The genes are TRBV11-2 and TRBJ2-7; 7 positions match TRBD1. The J call may not be correct, given that the DNA end is closer to TRBJ2-1. The CDR3 is 12 residues long. The V gene's germline CDR1 is SGHAT and CDR2 FQNNGV. This CDR3 is CISSLGGHEQFF. CDR3 sequence (DNA): TGTATCAGCAGCTTAGGGGGCCACGAGCAGTTCTTC.

About this clonotype itself: Since the CDR3 does not end with the conserved phenylalanine or tryptophan, this likely comes from a read error. The DNA is omitted, as the CDR3 cannot be located on it reliably, and the CDR3 follows TCRdb's listing. The chain uses TRBV24-1 and TRBJ1-6. Germline values: CDR1 KGHDR, CDR2 SFDVKD. The CDR3 is 15 residues long, counting both termini. This chain's CDR3 is CVTSDLRGPNSPLQI.

With respect to this clonotype: A junction boundary mismatches the germline segment, possibly from a read error. The rearrangement links TRBV4-1 to TRBJ2-7; D remains unclear. CDR3 length: 13 amino acids. The germline V gene has CDR1 MGHRA and CDR2 YSYEKL. CDR3 DNA: TGCGCCAGCAGCCGGCGACAAAACTACGAGCAGCACTTC. Translating it yields CASSRRQNYEQHF.

To note about this clonotype: This may come from a read error, since a much larger clone is one base off. V gene TRBV5-1 combines with J gene TRBJ2-2, with D perhaps matching TRBD1 or TRBD2 (5 bases each). V lost 3 bases, J lost 0 bases, and 15 bases lay in between. The CDR3 is made up of 17 amino acids. From germline, CDR1 is SGHRS and CDR2 YFSETQ. The CDR3 is CASSYSGRNSNTGELFF. The CDR3 DNA sequence: TGCGCCAGCAGCTATTCGGGACGGAACTCGAACACCGGGGAGCTGTTTTTT.

Concerning this clonotype: One end of the junction does not line up with germline, which may come from a read error. V usage is TRBV5-1 and J usage is TRBJ2-1, with TRBD2 identical over 11 bases. Germline V gene lookup returns CDR1 SGHRS and CDR2 YFSETQ. The CDR3 contains 15 residues. CDR3 amino acids: CASRTVTSGGYEQSF. In nucleotides, the CDR3 is TGCGCCAGCCGTACGGTCACTAGCGGGGGCTATGAGCAGTCCTTC.

Concerning this clonotype: At one end the junction does not follow the germline gene, possibly because of a read error. This chain joins TRBV29-1 and TRBJ2-3; D gene uncertain. Germline values: CDR1 SQVTM, CDR2 ANQGSEA. CDR3 size: 17 residues. The DNA of the CDR3 is TGCAGTGTTGGGCAAACCATGGACGGAAGCCTTGCAGATACGCAGTATTTT. Its protein product is CSVGQTMDGSLADTQYF.

About this clonotype: One end of the junction does not line up with germline, which may come from a read error. The CDR3 DNA sequence: TGTGTCAGCGGAATCCTAGGGAGTCAGACCCAGTACTTC. Translation: CVSGILGSQTQYF. J is TRBJ2-5 and V is TRBV11-3, with D possibly being TRBD2 (5 bases). Per germline, CDR1 SGHNT and CDR2 YENEEA. The CDR3 spans 13 residues.

Details on this clonotype: The junction departs from the called germline gene at one end, perhaps through a read error. This chain uses TRBV12-3 or TRBV12-4 with TRBJ2-6; TRBD1 is a possible D gene (5 bases). CDR3 length equals 14 residues. CDR3: CASSYETGANVPTF. In DNA, the CDR3 is TGTGCCAGTAGTTATGAAACTGGGGCCAACGTCCCGACTTTC.

Points on this clonotype: Just one base apart from a much larger clone, this may be a read error. The rearrangement links TRBV29-1 to TRBJ2-3; 8 nucleotides match TRBD2. This CDR3 contains 16 residues. From germline, CDR1 is SQVTM and CDR2 ANQGSEA. The CDR3 DNA reads TGCAGCGTTGAAGGAACCGGGAGGGTTAATACAGATATGCAGTATTTT. As protein: CSVEGTGRVNTDMQYF.

This clonotype was seen at least ten times. This chain uses TRBV28 with TRBJ2-7; D may be TRBD1 or TRBD2 (5 bases each). Between the trimmed V and J ends, which lost 8 bases and 6 bases, there was a span of 17 bases. CDR1 MDHEN and CDR2 SYDVKM come from the germline V gene. The CDR3 contains 13 residues. This chain's CDR3 is CASLRWGFSEQYF. The CDR3 DNA sequence: TGTGCCAGCCTCCGGTGGGGGTTTAGCGAGCAGTACTTC.

The table lists this clonotype with a few counts. The chain couples TRBV18 to TRBJ1-1, with D perhaps matching TRBD1 (6 bases). CDR3 size: 15 residues. Germline CDR1 KGHSH, CDR2 LQKENI. Trimming cost V 4 bases and J 0 bases, with 12 bases left between them. The CDR3: CASSLTTGMNTEAFF. The CDR3 coding sequence is TGTGCCAGCTCACTGACGACAGGAATGAACACTGAAGCTTTCTTT.

With respect to this clonotype: Germline and junction disagree at one end, which may indicate a read error. The chain combines TRBV29-1 with TRBJ1-2; 10 bases agree with TRBD1. Germline values: CDR1 SQVTM, CDR2 ANQGSEA. This CDR3 has 16 amino acids. The CDR3, as DNA: TGCAGCCTTGAAGATCAAAGAGACAGGGGGCTCCACGGCCACACCTTC. It is translated as CSLEDQRDRGLHGHTF.

This clonotype showed up just a few times. A much larger clone is a single base away; this may be a read error. This chain connects TRBV28 to TRBJ1-2; D not certain. Germline CDR1 is MDHEN and CDR2 is SYDVKM. The CDR3 has 14 amino acids. CDR3 nucleotide sequence: TGTGCCAGCAGTTTACCCCGACCTCCTTATGGCTGCACCTTC. It yields the protein CASSLPRPPYGCTF.

For this clonotype: The junction departs from the called germline gene at one end, perhaps through a read error. The chain is built from TRBV6-2 or TRBV6-3 and TRBJ2-5; 8 positions agree with TRBD2. From germline, CDR1 is MNHEY and CDR2 SVGEGT. The CDR3 spans 15 residues. The CDR3 region is CTSRIPIAGQETQYF. The DNA for the CDR3 is TGTACCAGCAGAATCCCTATAGCGGGGCAAGAGACCCAGTACTTC.

This clonotype appeared many times. V gene TRBV19 combines with J gene TRBJ1-1; TRBD1 might be the D (5 bases). Germline V gene sequence: CDR1 LNHDA, CDR2 SQIVND (reference sequence). The length of the CDR3 is 15 residues. The ends were cut back, 4 bases at V and 1 base at J, with 13 bases in the middle. Written as DNA, the CDR3 is TGTGCCAGTAGTAGCTCTCGACAGAGGAACACTGAAGCTTTCTTT. Its translation is CASSSSRQRNTEAFF.

Of note for this clonotype: A junction end diverges from the germline sequence, so it may reflect a read error. The chain recombines TRBV11-2 with TRBJ2-7; D might be TRBD2 (6 bases). This CDR3 is 14 amino acids long. Germline lookup yields CDR1 SGHAT and CDR2 FQNNGV. The CDR3, as DNA: TGTGTCAGCATCCACCAGAGAGCGGGTGACCAGCAATACTTC. The encoded protein is CVSIHQRAGDQQYF.

Comment on this clonotype: Since no conserved phenylalanine or tryptophan closes the CDR3, a read error is the likely cause. J is TRBJ2-5 and V is TRBV11-2; possibly TRBD2 for D (5 bases). The CDR3 runs 13 residues. Germline V lookup: CDR1 SGHAT, CDR2 FQNNGV. The CDR3 region is CASRIQGWEIQYI. DNA for the CDR3: TGTGCCAGCAGGATCCAAGGGTGGGAGATCCAGTACATC.

With regard to this clonotype: In this CDR3 the conserved last residue, phenylalanine or tryptophan, is missing, so a read error is likely. The rearrangement joins TRBV11-2 to TRBJ2-1, with D possibly TRBD2 on 6 matching bases. This CDR3 is 15 amino acids long. Per the germline V gene, CDR1 is SGHAT and CDR2 is FQNNGV. CDR3 DNA: TGTACCAGCAGGCAGACTAGTGGGGCTTCCAATGAGCAGTTCATC. It is translated as CTSRQTSGASNEQFI.

In regard to this clonotype: A junction boundary mismatches the germline segment, possibly from a read error. V gene TRBV6-1 combines with J gene TRBJ1-1; unclear D gene. Per the germline V gene, CDR1 is MNHNS and CDR2 is SASEGT. This CDR3 has 13 amino acids. Written as DNA, the CDR3 is TGTGCCAGCAGGGAGTCGGCTGGCACTGAAGCTTTCTTC. Residues: CASRESAGTEAFF.